This T cell receptor beta chain comes out of a study of T cell responses to AZD1222 COVID-19 vaccine. The CDR3 consists of 15 residues. V dropped 4 bases and J dropped 3 bases, with 16 bases sitting between them. CDR1 is SNHLY and CDR2 is FYNNEI in the germline V gene. Worth noting for this clone: No antigen is known for it.

The assay was immunoSEQ multiplex PCR, and TCRdb's table has in-frame clones only and misses some. Of almost 95,000 clones in the sample, 85% are singletons; the top ten hold more than 3.5%. Study-level points and caveats: Clonal diversity was possibly underestimated, and the donors were mostly white British, with more females. The study found vaccine-associated CD4 TCRs spanning spike, dominant at 160-218 and 743-854. Only a handful of AZD1222 recipients, roughly 6 in all, had baseline seropositivity.

Material: peripheral blood, obtained 28 days after the second AZD1222 dose. This clonotype originated in an adult who received the AZD1222 COVID-19 vaccine. The chain joins TRBV2 to TRBJ2-7; D tentatively reads TRBD1 or TRBD2 (5 bases each). The CDR3 DNA reads TGTGCCAGCAGTGCTGGCAGGGACCTTAGCTACGAGCAGTACTTC. As protein: CASSAGRDLSYEQYF.